The rows below give T cell receptor beta chains drawn from one sample of a study of T cell responses to AZD1222 COVID-19 vaccine. Sequencing was performed with immunoSEQ multiplex PCR; in TCRdb, only in-frame clones are kept and a portion is missing. The table has more than 150,000 clones, approximately 90% seen once. The sequenced sample was peripheral blood, obtained 28 days after the second AZD1222 dose. The receptor source for this set is an adult who received the AZD1222 COVID-19 vaccine. The CDR3 runs from the conserved cysteine through the conserved F or W.

j_gene	v_gene	len	CDR3aa
TRBJ2-2	TRBV9	14	CASRPLINTGELFF
TRBJ2-7	TRBV10-3	14	CAINRGPSSYEQYF
TRBJ1-2	TRBV18	15	CASSPEAALRSGYTF
TRBJ1-4	TRBV2	16	CASRAGATSSNEKLFF
TRBJ2-7	TRBV19	13	CASSSTGDYEQYF
TRBJ2-7	TRBV30	14	CAYNPVGGFYEQYF
TRBJ2-3	TRBV4-3	15	CASSRVGADTDTQYF
TRBJ2-7	TRBV4-1	16	CASSQVSADPSYEQYF
TRBJ2-1	TRBV7-9	13	CASSLLGGNEQFF
TRBJ2-1	TRBV7-7	15	CASSLDGREGNEQFF
TRBJ2-1	TRBV30	17	CAWKSRRLQSSYNEQFF
TRBJ2-1	TRBV7-3	14	CASSLTRDANEQFF
TRBJ1-1	TRBV7-9	12	CASSLEYTEAFF